Each of the 23 T cell receptor beta chains below was sequenced from the same sample in a study of PD-L1 blockade in urothelial cancer. Time point given: peripheral blood 6 weeks after treatment start. TCRdb's table, derived via immunoSEQ multiplex PCR, lists solely in-frame clones and lacks some. The sample includes roughly 50,000 clones, around 80% of them seen just once. Sequences were derived from PBMCs, sampled around atezolizumab (anti-PD-L1) treatment. Every receptor here comes from a man aged 70-80 years with urothelial cancer.

The CDR3 nucleotides read TGTGCCAGCAGCTTCTATGCGGGAGGCTCCTACAATGAGCAGTTCTTC. Protein: CASSFYAGGSYNEQFF. V is TRBV11-1 and J is TRBJ2-1; 8 positions agree with TRBD2. Germline lookup yields CDR1 SGHAT and CDR2 FQDESV (reference sequence). V shed 3 bases and J 0 bases; nucleotides not matched to a gene: 4. This CDR3 is built from 16 residues.

V gene TRBV28 combines with J gene TRBJ1-4; 8 bases match TRBD1. V trimming: 5 bases; J trimming: 4 bases; junction bases outside the gene matches: 6. The germline V gene encodes CDR1 MDHEN and CDR2 SYDVKM. This CDR3 has 15 residues. Written as DNA, the CDR3 is TGTGCCAGCAGTGCGGGACAGGCCTTTAATGAAAAACTGTTTTTT. It is translated as CASSAGQAFNEKLFF.

V and J are TRBV15 and TRBJ1-1; 9 bases agree with TRBD1. After removal of 6 bases from V and 5 bases from J, the junction contained 13 bases not matched to a gene. Germline V gives CDR1 LNHNV, CDR2 YYDKDF (reference sequence). The CDR3 runs to 16 residues. CDR3 coding DNA: TGTGCCACCAGAAGTAGCGCGGGACAGGGAGGTACTGAAGCTTTCTTT. It encodes CATRSSAGQGGTEAFF.

The CDR3 DNA follows: TGTGCCAGCAGTGTGCGTGGTCGCTACAATGAGCAGTTCTTC. This translates into CASSVRGRYNEQFF. The chain is built from TRBV6-1 and TRBJ2-1; D is unresolved. Germline CDR1 reads MNHNS; CDR2 reads SASEGT. Trimming removed 4 bases from V and 3 bases from J, with 10 bases in between. This CDR3 is 14 amino acids long.

This chain joins TRBV28 and TRBJ1-1; D is ambiguous. Germline V lookup: CDR1 MDHEN, CDR2 SYDVKM. V shed 6 bases and J shed 5 bases, with 13 bases lying between them. The CDR3 extends over 13 amino acids. The CDR3 reads CASSTPGRTEAFF. CDR3 coding DNA: TGTGCCAGCAGCACACCAGGAAGGACTGAAGCTTTCTTT.

CDR3 in amino acids: CASSVGSSSYNEQFF. CDR3 nucleotide sequence: TGTGCCAGCAGCGTAGGGAGCAGCTCCTACAATGAGCAGTTCTTC. The chain joins TRBV9 to TRBJ2-1, with D unclear. Trimming cost V 0 bases and J 0 bases, with 7 bases left between them. The germline CDR1 and CDR2 sequences are SGDLS and YYNGEE. The CDR3 totals 15 residues.

Here the CDR3 DNA reads TGTGCCAGCAGCGAACTAGCGAGTACCTACGAGCAGTACTTC. Translating it yields CASSELASTYEQYF. The chain employs TRBV5-6 and TRBJ2-7, with 7 bases that match TRBD2. The junction had 6 bases not matched to a gene; V was cut back by 4 bases and J by 2 bases. Germline V gene sequence: CDR1 SGHDT, CDR2 YYEEEE. The CDR3 length is 14 residues.

The chain is built from TRBV9 and TRBJ2-7; D might be TRBD1 (5 bases). Trimming shortened V by 4 bases and J by 4 bases, and 15 bases separated the two germline ends. This CDR3 is 14 amino acids long. From germline, CDR1 is SGDLS and CDR2 YYNGEE. As DNA, the CDR3 is TGTGCCAGCAGCCCTAATCCAGGGCGGTACGAGCAGTACTTC. This translates into CASSPNPGRYEQYF.

The rearrangement links TRBV21-1 to TRBJ1-1; the listed D gene, TRBD1, was not tested against the DNA. TRBV21-1 is marked as a pseudogene. CDR3 length: 14 residues. As DNA, the CDR3 is TGTGCCAGCAGCCCCAGGGTATGCGGCACTGAAGCTTTCTTT. Residues: CASSPRVCGTEAFF.

V is TRBV29-1 and J is TRBJ2-1, with 14 bases identical to TRBD2. Trimming took 3 bases from V and 0 from J; bases not matched to a gene: 7. Germline loops: CDR1 SQVTM, CDR2 ANQGSEA. The CDR3 covers 18 residues. The CDR3 nucleotides are TGCAGCGTTGAGGGACTAGCGGGAGAGACAAGCTCCTACAATGAGCAGTTCTTC. Protein sequence: CSVEGLAGETSSYNEQFF.

The V gene is TRBV7-9, the J gene TRBJ2-1; 7 nucleotides agree with TRBD1. This CDR3 comprises 10 residues. Trimming cost V 5 bases and J 13 bases; bases outside gene matches: 2. Germline CDR1 and CDR2: SEHNR and FQNEAQ (reference sequence). The DNA for the CDR3 is TGTGCCAGCAGCCGGGACAGACAGTTCTTC. It is translated as CASSRDRQFF.

The V and J genes are TRBV13 and TRBJ2-7; TRBD2 is a possible D gene (6 bases). The CDR3 runs 11 residues. CDR1 is PRHDT and CDR2 is FYEKMQ in the germline V gene (reference sequence). The V end lost 4 bases, the J end lost 5 bases, and 6 bases lay between the germline ends. The CDR3 reads CASSWRDEQYF. CDR3 DNA: TGTGCCAGCAGCTGGAGGGACGAGCAGTACTTC.

In this sample, this clone turned up once. V usage is TRBV11-2 and J usage is TRBJ2-5; tentatively, D is TRBD2 (6 bases). V was pared by 1 base and J by 5 bases, with 14 bases between. The length of the CDR3 is 15 residues. The germline gives CDR1 SGHAT, CDR2 FQNNGV. CDR3 loop: CASSLGPGEEETQYF. For the CDR3, the DNA is TGTGCCAGCAGCTTAGGGCCGGGGGAAGAGGAGACCCAGTACTTC.

The rearrangement uses TRBV5-1 and TRBJ2-5, with 11 positions matching TRBD1. The CDR3 extends over 16 amino acids. Germline-derived CDR1 and CDR2 are SGHRS and YFSETQ. The V gene end was trimmed by 1 base and the J gene end by 4 bases; junction bases not matched to a gene: 6. CDR3 in DNA: TGCGCCAGCAGCTTGCTGCCGGACAGGGGGCGAGAGACCCAGTACTTC. It encodes CASSLLPDRGRETQYF.

This chain uses TRBV6-1 with TRBJ1-1; 7 positions match TRBD1. V dropped 6 bases and J dropped 4; count of bases not matched to a gene: 8. The CDR3 runs to 14 residues. Germline CDR1 MNHNS, CDR2 SASEGT. CDR3 amino acids: CASSESGGFTEAFF. In DNA form, the CDR3 reads TGTGCCAGCAGCGAATCAGGGGGTTTCACTGAAGCTTTCTTT.

The chain combines TRBV5-1 with TRBJ1-5; TRBD1 agrees at 7 bases. The J segment lost 2 bases and the V segment lost 4 bases, leaving 3 bases of the junction unmatched. Germline V CDR1 and CDR2: SGHRS, YFSETQ. This CDR3 has 14 residues. CDR3 loop: CASSTGTGNQPQHF. The CDR3 DNA is TGCGCCAGCAGCACGGGGACAGGCAATCAGCCCCAGCATTTT.

This chain uses TRBV9 with TRBJ1-1, with 8 bases fitting TRBD1. Germline lookup yields CDR1 SGDLS and CDR2 YYNGEE. The CDR3 is made up of 15 amino acids. The V gene end was trimmed by 3 bases and the J gene end by 6 bases; junction bases not matched to a gene: 10. CDR3 loop: CASSGTGTGGAEAFF. The CDR3 bases are TGTGCCAGCAGCGGGACCGGGACAGGTGGGGCTGAAGCTTTCTTT.

The chain combines TRBV7-9 with TRBJ2-1; TRBD2 matches at 9 bases. The CDR3 is made up of 16 amino acids. With V trimmed by 2 bases and J by 7 bases, 9 bases remained unmatched. Germline-derived CDR1 and CDR2 are SEHNR and FQNEAQ (reference sequence). The CDR3 coding sequence is TGTGCCAGCAGCTTAAGGGCGGGAGGGCCGCGAAATGAGCAGTTCTTC. Encoded protein: CASSLRAGGPRNEQFF.

The chain has TRBV5-1 and TRBJ2-5; TRBD1 agrees at 10 bases. CDR1 and CDR2 (germline): SGHRS, YFSETQ. The CDR3 extends over 14 amino acids. With 3 bases clipped from V and 5 bases from J, the junction kept 4 bases outside the gene matches. CDR3 region: CASSSGTGVETQYF. The CDR3 nucleotides read TGCGCCAGCAGCTCCGGGACAGGGGTTGAGACCCAGTACTTC.

The chain is built from TRBV2 and TRBJ1-1; 7 bases align to TRBD1. V was pared by 11 bases and J by 0 bases, with 9 bases of the junction left unmatched. The CDR3 runs 14 residues. Germline values: CDR1 SNHLY, CDR2 FYNNEI. The CDR3 loop is CAGGKGALNTEAFF. The DNA of the CDR3 is TGTGCCGGAGGGAAGGGGGCGCTGAACACTGAAGCTTTCTTT.

This chain links TRBV4-2 with TRBJ1-2; D uncertain. Germline CDR1 and CDR2: LGHNA and YNFKEQ. V gave up 0 bases and J gave up 7 bases, with 12 bases separating them. This CDR3 has 14 residues. CDR3 residues: CASSQEPRVGGYTF. DNA of the CDR3: TGTGCCAGCAGCCAAGAGCCGAGGGTGGGTGGCTACACCTTC.

The CDR3 loop is CASSFGGSGANVLTF. The CDR3, as DNA: TGTGCCAGCAGCTTCGGAGGGTCTGGGGCCAACGTCCTGACTTTC. The V and J genes are TRBV11-2 and TRBJ2-6; D is perhaps TRBD2 (6 bases). The V gene's germline CDR1 is SGHAT and CDR2 FQNNGV. CDR3 length: 15 residues. V lost 3 bases to trimming and J lost 1 base, with 7 bases between them.

V and J are TRBV6-1 and TRBJ1-1; tentative D call: TRBD1 (6 bases). The ends were cut back, 6 bases at V and 1 base at J, with 15 bases in the middle. Germline loops: CDR1 MNHNS, CDR2 SASEGT. CDR3 size: 15 residues. CDR3 protein: CASSARGTSNTEAFF. The CDR3 DNA follows: TGTGCCAGCAGCGCGCGGGGGACATCGAACACTGAAGCTTTCTTT.